This entry lists 25 T cell receptor beta chains sequenced from one sample in a study of identical twins (dated by TCRdb to the mid-2010s). The library came from 5' RACE. TCRdb names Illumina HiSeq 2000 as the instrument used. The public reads were reprocessed in TCRdb via fastp at Q25 and MiXCR, keeping in-frame beta chains. Each CDR3 protein gets just one entry, which takes the most common genes and DNA from the rows behind it. The sample data list about 700,000 distinct CDR3 sequences, and 5.5% to 6.5% of these were observed just once. The ten largest account for 1.5% to 2% of the sample. The sample was naive T cells sorted from blood. The sample's cell subset or site label is to be understood as: cells isolated with a human naive T-cell isolation kit. The receptor source for this set is a man aged 18 to 30 in good health.

The sample holds many counts of this clonotype. The chain joins TRBV29-1 to TRBJ2-5; D is possibly TRBD2 (6 bases). The CDR3 loop spans 15 amino acids. The V and J ends lost 4 bases and 1 base respectively, with 16 bases between them. Germline CDR1 and CDR2: SQVTM and ANQGSEA. Written as DNA, the CDR3 is TGCAGCGTTGGCCCGCAACGACTAGGCCAAGAGACCCAGTACTTC. Translation: CSVGPQRLGQETQYF.

This clonotype was counted many times. The rearrangement links TRBV9 to TRBJ2-1; maybe TRBD2 (6 bases). Germline assignment: CDR1 SGDLS and CDR2 YYNGEE. There are 18 residues in the CDR3. V dropped 3 bases and J dropped 0 bases, with 19 bases sitting between them. CDR3 bases: TGTGCCAGCAGCGGTCGAGGAGCGGGTAGTAGCTCCTACAATGAGCAGTTCTTC. This sequence encodes CASSGRGAGSSSYNEQFF.

Ten or more counts support this clonotype. The V and J genes are TRBV5-1 and TRBJ2-3; 14 nucleotides align to TRBD2. This CDR3 region has 15 residues. Trimming at V came to 4 bases and at J to 5 bases, leaving 3 bases not matched to a gene. Germline V gene lookup returns CDR1 SGHRS and CDR2 YFSETQ. The DNA for the CDR3 is TGCGCCAGCAGCGTGGGACTAGCGGGAGTAGATACGCAGTATTTT. This codes for CASSVGLAGVDTQYF.

This clonotype was seen many times. CDR3 residues: CASSQDQGTTRRFF. CDR3 DNA: TGTGCCAGCAGCCAAGATCAAGGGACGACCCGGAGGTTCTTC. The chain has TRBV3-1 and TRBJ2-1; D is perhaps TRBD1 or TRBD2 (5 bases each). The CDR3 runs 14 residues. The germline gives CDR1 LGHDT, CDR2 YNNKEL (reference sequence). V was trimmed by 0 bases and J by 15 bases, leaving 18 bases between them.

This clonotype occurred many times. The rearrangement links TRBV12-3 or TRBV12-4 to TRBJ2-1; 7 bases map to TRBD2. V lost 6 bases, J lost 8 bases, and 16 bases stayed unmatched. The CDR3 is 16 amino acids. DNA for the CDR3: TGTGCCAGCAGCCTATTACCGGGACTACCCGAGGATGAGCAGTTCTTC. Amino acid sequence: CASSLLPGLPEDEQFF.

This clonotype was detected ten times or more. At one end the junction does not follow the germline gene, possibly because of a read error. The chain combines TRBV12-3 or TRBV12-4 with TRBJ2-4; a weak D match, TRBD1 (6 bases). The CDR3 spans 10 residues. CDR3 in DNA: TGTGCCAGCGGCAGGGGCTCTCGGAACTTC. Protein product: CASGRGSRNF.

This clonotype was observed at least ten times. This chain joins TRBV10-3 and TRBJ2-5, with D hard to call. V shed 6 bases and J shed 5 bases, with 7 bases lying between them. This CDR3 contains 11 residues. The V gene's germline CDR1 is ENHRY and CDR2 SYGVKD. CDR3 in amino acids: CAISPGETQYF. The CDR3 bases are TGTGCCATCAGCCCTGGGGAGACCCAGTACTTC.

The chain carries TRBV11-1 and TRBJ1-4; 7 bases agree with TRBD1. Germline V gene data show CDR1 as SGHAT and CDR2 as FQDESV (reference sequence). The CDR3 is 18 amino acids. V dropped 5 bases and J dropped 0; count of bases not matched to a gene: 12. The DNA for the CDR3 is TGTGCCAGCAGCCTAAGGACAGGAGGCAGCGCAACTAATGAAAAACTGTTTTTT. It specifies CASSLRTGGSATNEKLFF.

The V call is TRBV20-1, the J call TRBJ2-6; 8 bases align to TRBD1. V gave up 3 bases and J gave up 14 bases; unmatched junction bases: 3. CDR3 size: 11 residues. Per the germline V gene, CDR1 is DFQATT and CDR2 is SNEGSKA (reference sequence). CDR3: CSASRTGILTF. CDR3 sequence (DNA): TGCAGTGCTAGCAGGACAGGGATCCTGACTTTC.

This clonotype was seen a handful of times. This rearrangement joins TRBV20-1 to TRBJ2-1, with TRBD2 matching over 14 bases. Germline V lookup: CDR1 DFQATT, CDR2 SNEGSKA (reference sequence). This CDR3 region has 13 residues. The CDR3 spells CSPTSGRGDEQFF. The CDR3 DNA sequence: TGCAGCCCGACTAGCGGGAGGGGCGATGAGCAGTTCTTC.

This clonotype was seen many times. The chain carries TRBV6-5 and TRBJ2-2; a possible D gene is TRBD1 (5 bases). This CDR3 spans 12 amino acids. In germline, CDR1 is MNHEY, CDR2 SVGAGI. Between the trimmed V and J ends, which lost 8 bases and 6 bases, there was a span of 10 bases. CDR3 sequence (DNA): TGTGCCAGCGGCAGGGTTGCCGGGGAGCTGTTTTTT. Amino acid sequence: CASGRVAGELFF.

V gene TRBV28 combines with J gene TRBJ2-3, with D tentatively TRBD2 (5 bases). From germline, CDR1 is MDHEN and CDR2 SYDVKM. Trimming removed 4 bases at V and 0 bases at J, with 17 bases between. The CDR3 extends over 17 amino acids. CDR3 coding DNA: TGTGCCAGCAGTTCATATTTAGCGCCTATCAGCACAGATACGCAGTATTTT. Its translation is CASSSYLAPISTDTQYF.

This clonotype was recorded a few times. This chain uses TRBV6-4 with TRBJ2-3; the D gene is possibly TRBD1 (6 bases). Germline CDR1 and CDR2: MRHNA and SNTAGT. The CDR3 runs to 13 residues. V dropped 2 bases and J dropped 7 bases, with 10 bases sitting between them. CDR3 loop: CASSDGQMNTQYF. The CDR3 nucleotides read TGTGCCAGCAGTGACGGACAGATGAATACGCAGTATTTT.

This clonotype was seen at least ten times. The chain is built from TRBV29-1 and TRBJ2-7; TRBD1 is a possible D gene (5 bases). Germline-derived CDR1 and CDR2 are SQVTM and ANQGSEA. The CDR3 extends over 12 amino acids. V lost 7 bases and J 0 bases, leaving 10 bases between the germline ends. CDR3 residues: CSAQVISYEQYF. The DNA for the CDR3 is TGCAGCGCACAGGTTATCTCCTACGAGCAGTACTTC.

This clonotype showed up many times. The genes are TRBV7-2 and TRBJ2-3; unclear D gene. Germline loops: CDR1 SGHTA, CDR2 FQGNSA. V was trimmed by 0 bases and J by 2 bases, leaving 9 bases between them. The CDR3 covers 15 residues. The CDR3: CASSLAGVATDTQYF. In DNA, the CDR3 is TGTGCCAGCAGCTTAGCGGGCGTGGCCACAGATACGCAGTATTTT.

This clonotype has just a few counts. The chain is built from TRBV12-3 or TRBV12-4 and TRBJ2-7; no definite D call. This CDR3 comprises 11 residues. Trimming removed 4 bases from V and 6 bases from J, with 7 bases in between. Here the CDR3 DNA reads TGTGCCAGCAGTTCACCCGGCGAGCAGTACTTC. It translates to CASSSPGEQYF.

Ten or more counts support this clonotype. V is TRBV6-1 and J is TRBJ2-3; D is possibly TRBD2 (6 bases). CDR3 size: 15 residues. Deletions cut 8 bases from V and 4 bases from J, with 19 bases between. Germline V gene sequence: CDR1 MNHNS, CDR2 SASEGT. The DNA for the CDR3 is TGTGCCAGCCGAGTGGGGACTGCGCAGTCAGATACGCAGTATTTT. It is translated as CASRVGTAQSDTQYF.

At least ten counts were recorded for this clonotype. The chain has TRBV9 and TRBJ2-1; 15 bases fit TRBD2. The length of the CDR3 is 17 residues. Per the germline V gene, CDR1 is SGDLS and CDR2 is YYNGEE. J gave up 9 bases and V 4 bases, and 11 bases lay outside the gene matches. The CDR3 region has the DNA TGTGCCAGCAGCCTCGAACCGGGACTAGCGGGAGGAGTTGAGCAGTTCTTC. Its translation is CASSLEPGLAGGVEQFF.

This clonotype was detected ten times or more. The rearrangement links TRBV7-2 to TRBJ2-5; 7 positions agree with TRBD1. The CDR3 has 15 residues. Trimming took 1 base from V and 1 from J; bases not matched to a gene: 3. Germline-derived CDR1 and CDR2 are SGHTA and FQGNSA. The CDR3 loop reads CASSLVTGSQETQYF. CDR3 DNA sequence: TGTGCCAGCAGCTTAGTGACAGGGTCCCAAGAGACCCAGTACTTC.

The sample holds many counts of this clonotype. This chain uses TRBV27 with TRBJ2-7; 8 bases match TRBD1. This CDR3 contains 16 residues. CDR1 is MNHEY, CDR2 SMNVEV, per germline (reference sequence). Trimming cost V 8 bases and J 3 bases; bases outside gene matches: 15. The CDR3 sequence is CASCTAQGVVFYEQYV. CDR3 nucleotides: TGTGCCAGCTGTACCGCACAGGGGGTCGTTTTCTACGAGCAGTACGTC.

There are many counts of this clonotype. The V gene is TRBV7-9, the J gene TRBJ2-1, with D possibly matching TRBD2 (7 bases). The CDR3 sequence is 16 residues long. Trimming cost V 6 bases and J 2 bases, with 17 bases left between them. Germline-derived CDR1 and CDR2 are SEHNR and FQNEAQ (reference sequence). The CDR3: CASRLQSGTPYNEQFF. Written as DNA, the CDR3 is TGTGCCAGCAGACTCCAAAGCGGGACACCCTACAATGAGCAGTTCTTC. The full variable domain, completed using reference TRBV7-9 and TRBJ2-1, is DTGVSQNPRHKITKRGQNVTFRCDPISEHNRLYWYRQTLGQGPEFLTYFQNEAQLEKSRLLSDRFSAERPKGSFSTLEIQRTEQGDSAMYLCASRLQSGTPYNEQFFGPGTRLTVL.

This clonotype came up a few times. The chain couples TRBV29-1 to TRBJ2-3; TRBD2 is a possible D gene (5 bases). Trimming took 5 bases from V and 5 from J, leaving 11 bases between them. This CDR3 comprises 12 residues. Germline lookup yields CDR1 SQVTM and CDR2 ANQGSEA. The CDR3 DNA sequence: TGCAGCGTTCGGACTCCCAGAGATACGCAGTATTTT. It specifies CSVRTPRDTQYF.

This clonotype showed up many times. The chain joins TRBV2 to TRBJ1-5, with unresolved D. The V and J ends lost 1 base and 2 bases respectively, with 9 bases between them. This CDR3 spans 15 amino acids. Germline V lookup: CDR1 SNHLY, CDR2 FYNNEI. The DNA of the CDR3 is TGTGCCAGCAGTGAAGAAGGCGGGGGCAATCAGCCCCAGCATTTT. Translating it yields CASSEEGGGNQPQHF.

On this clonotype itself: A read error may be the cause here, since a much bigger clone is one base away. J is TRBJ1-5 and V is TRBV15, with D uncertain. The germline V gene has CDR1 LNHNV and CDR2 YYDKDF (reference sequence). The CDR3 runs 12 residues. The V end lost 0 bases, the J end lost 7 bases, and 4 bases lay between the germline ends. CDR3 sequence: CATSRESQPQHF. CDR3 DNA sequence: TGTGCCACCAGCAGAGAAAGCCAGCCCCAGCATTTT.

In its sample, this clonotype was seen many times. V is TRBV5-1 and J is TRBJ1-1, with unresolved D. Germline V gene sequence: CDR1 SGHRS, CDR2 YFSETQ. The CDR3 is 14 residues long. V dropped 0 bases and J dropped 3 bases, with 9 bases sitting between them. CDR3 protein: CASSLEVADTEAFF. Written as DNA, the CDR3 is TGCGCCAGCAGCTTGGAGGTGGCGGACACTGAAGCTTTCTTT.